There are many counts of the clone carrying this TCR beta chain. Its antigen is unidentified. The junction had 9 bases not matched to a gene; V was cut back by 4 bases and J by 4 bases. CDR1 is SGHRS and CDR2 is YFSETQ in the germline V gene. This CDR3 region has 16 residues. TCRdb recomputed calls from the 5' RACE reads with MiXCR, one row per CDR3 protein. Of some 450,000 distinct CDR3 sequences listed, roughly 17% are singletons. These data originate in a study of T-cell memory formation after mild COVID-19. Across the whole study: Largely, TCR clusters stayed within a single donor.

Study-wide points: Cross-reactive memory seemingly joined, as some responding clones were found in pre-infection memory. Day 15 to 85 contracting clones showed balanced CD4/CD8; day 15 to 37 expanders favored CD4+.

The sequence derives from a man aged 18 to 29 who had mild COVID-19 (a few samples of this study predate the infection). Cell type and time point are not known. This chain links TRBV5-1 with TRBJ2-2; 8 bases are a match to TRBD1. Sample: PBMCs or a T cell subset sorted from them (not recorded which). CDR3: CASSVWTGSSTGELFF. The CDR3 nucleotides read TGCGCCAGCAGCGTATGGACAGGGAGTTCCACCGGGGAGCTGTTTTTT.